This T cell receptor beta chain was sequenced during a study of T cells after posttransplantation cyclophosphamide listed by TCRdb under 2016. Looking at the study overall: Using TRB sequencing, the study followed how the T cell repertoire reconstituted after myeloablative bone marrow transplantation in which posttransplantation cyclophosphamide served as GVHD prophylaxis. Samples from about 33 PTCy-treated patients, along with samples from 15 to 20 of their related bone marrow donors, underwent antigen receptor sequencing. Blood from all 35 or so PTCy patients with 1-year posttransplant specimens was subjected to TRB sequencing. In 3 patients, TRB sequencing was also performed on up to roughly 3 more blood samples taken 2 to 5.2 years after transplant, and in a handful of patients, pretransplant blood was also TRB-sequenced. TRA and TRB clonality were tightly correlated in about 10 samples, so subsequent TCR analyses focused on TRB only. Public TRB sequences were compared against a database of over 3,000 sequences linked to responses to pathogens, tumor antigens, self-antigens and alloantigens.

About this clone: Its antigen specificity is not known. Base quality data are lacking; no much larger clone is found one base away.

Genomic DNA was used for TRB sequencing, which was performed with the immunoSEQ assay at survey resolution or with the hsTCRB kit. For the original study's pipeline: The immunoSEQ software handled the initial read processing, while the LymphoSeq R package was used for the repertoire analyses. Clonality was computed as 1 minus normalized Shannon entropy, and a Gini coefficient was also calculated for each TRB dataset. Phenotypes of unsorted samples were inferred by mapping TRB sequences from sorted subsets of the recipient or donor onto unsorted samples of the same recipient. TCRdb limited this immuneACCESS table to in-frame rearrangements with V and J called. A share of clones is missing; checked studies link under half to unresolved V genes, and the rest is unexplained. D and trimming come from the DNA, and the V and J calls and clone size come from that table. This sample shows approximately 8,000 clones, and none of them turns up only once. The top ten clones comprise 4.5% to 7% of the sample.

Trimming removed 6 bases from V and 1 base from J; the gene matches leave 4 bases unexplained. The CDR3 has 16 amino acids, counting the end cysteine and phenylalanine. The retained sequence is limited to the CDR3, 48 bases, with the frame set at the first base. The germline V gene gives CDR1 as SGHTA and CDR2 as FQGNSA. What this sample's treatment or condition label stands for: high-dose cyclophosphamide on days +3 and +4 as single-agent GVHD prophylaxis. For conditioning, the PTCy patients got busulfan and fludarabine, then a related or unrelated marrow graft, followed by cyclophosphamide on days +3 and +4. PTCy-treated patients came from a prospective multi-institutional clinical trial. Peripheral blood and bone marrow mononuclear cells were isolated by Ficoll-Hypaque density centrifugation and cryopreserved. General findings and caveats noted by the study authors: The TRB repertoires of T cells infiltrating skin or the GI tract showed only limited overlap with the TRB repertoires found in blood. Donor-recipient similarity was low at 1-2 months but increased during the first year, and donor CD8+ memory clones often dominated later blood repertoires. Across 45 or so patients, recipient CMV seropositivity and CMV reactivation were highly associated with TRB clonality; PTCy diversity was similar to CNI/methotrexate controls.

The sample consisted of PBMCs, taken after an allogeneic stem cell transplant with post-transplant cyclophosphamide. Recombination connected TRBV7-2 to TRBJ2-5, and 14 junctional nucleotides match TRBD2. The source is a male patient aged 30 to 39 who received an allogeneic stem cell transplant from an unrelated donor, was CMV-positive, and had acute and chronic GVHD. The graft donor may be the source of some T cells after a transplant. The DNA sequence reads TGTGCCAGCAGGGGGGGGACTAGCGGGGGCCAAGAGACCCAGTACTTC. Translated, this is CASRGGTSGGQETQYF.